A selection of T cell receptor beta chains follows, all from one sample in a study of blood T cell repertoires in COVID-19. Assay: immunoSEQ multiplex PCR; the TCRdb copy retains only in-frame clones and omits some. There are some 94,000 clones in the sample; 87% occur only once, and approximately 16% lies in the top ten. The sequencing sample was made of peripheral blood. These receptors were taken from an older woman with COVID-19, enrolled during active disease. Each CDR3 is given with its conserved first and last residue. Each record gives: clone size, D gene, V gene, J gene, CDR3 protein, CDR3 DNA. A D gene is named only where the DNA matches it firmly. Expanded clones are given a class, and other clones once, few, many or no size at all.

NA	NA	TRBV7-9	TRBJ1-1	CASSWDLGGTEAFF	TGTGCCAGCAGCTGGGATTTAGGGGGAACTGAAGCTTTCTTT
NA	NA	TRBV4-2	TRBJ2-5	CASARGETQYF	TGTGCCAGCGCCAGGGGCGAGACCCAGTACTTC
NA	NA	TRBV2	TRBJ1-5	CASRGGAATNQPQHF	TGTGCCAGCAGAGGAGGGGCGGCAACCAATCAGCCCCAGCATTTT
once	TRBD2	TRBV28	TRBJ2-3	CASSFGGALIDTQYF	TGTGCCAGCAGTTTCGGGGGGGCCCTTATAGATACGCAGTATTTT
once	TRBD1	TRBV4-2	TRBJ1-5	CASSQADRGNQPQHF	TGTGCCAGCAGCCAAGCGGACAGGGGAAATCAGCCCCAGCATTTT
NA	NA	TRBV30	TRBJ2-4	CAWSVGGAQNIQYF	TGTGCCTGGAGTGTAGGGGGGGCCCAAAACATTCAGTACTTC
few	NA	TRBV7-2	TRBJ1-2	CASSSQAGVNYGYTF	TGTGCCAGCAGCTCCCAGGCCGGGGTGAACTATGGCTACACCTTC
once	NA	TRBV18	TRBJ1-1	CASSWGEGTEAFF	TGTGCCAGCTCCTGGGGAGAAGGAACTGAAGCTTTCTTT
NA	TRBD1	TRBV7-6	TRBJ2-1	CASTRTGGIWNEQFF	TGTGCCAGCACCCGGACAGGGGGCATTTGGAATGAGCAGTTCTTC
NA	NA	TRBV2	TRBJ2-2	CASSVQGDHTGELFF	TGTGCCAGCAGCGTACAGGGCGATCACACCGGGGAGCTGTTTTTT
NA	TRBD1	TRBV19	TRBJ1-6	CASSRQGSPLHF	TGTGCCAGTAGCCGACAGGGATCACCCCTCCACTTT
NA	TRBD1	TRBV7-9	TRBJ1-1	CASRNTGGTEAFF	TGTGCCAGCAGAAATACAGGGGGCACTGAAGCTTTCTTT
once	NA	TRBV4-3	TRBJ1-6	CASSQDNRAPLHF	TGCGCCAGCAGCCAAGATAACAGGGCACCCCTCCACTTT
NA	NA	TRBV5-1	TRBJ1-1	CASSYRDTSRAFF	TGCGCCAGCAGCTACCGGGACACATCGCGAGCTTTCTTT
NA	NA	TRBV5-1	TRBJ1-4	CASSPGSATNEKLFF	TGCGCCAGCAGCCCCGGTTCTGCAACTAATGAAAAACTGTTTTTT
NA	NA	TRBV6-5	TRBJ1-2	CASRARGRGGLGYTF	TGTGCCAGCAGGGCCCGGGGACGGGGAGGGTTGGGCTACACCTTC
few	NA	TRBV4-2	TRBJ1-2	CASSPGEMVGYTF	TGTGCCAGCAGCCCGGGTGAAATGGTCGGCTACACCTTC
NA	TRBD1	TRBV6-6	TRBJ1-1	CASSPTGETEAFF	TGTGCCAGCAGCCCCACAGGGGAAACTGAAGCTTTCTTT
NA	NA	TRBV21-1	TRBJ2-5	CASSKFAFPGLNPQETQYF	TGTGCCAGCAGCAAGTTCGCCTTTCCGGGACTGAATCCCCAAGAGACCCAGTACTTC
few	TRBD1	TRBV11-2	TRBJ2-7	CASSQGQLGEQYF	TGTGCCAGCAGCCAGGGACAGCTGGGCGAGCAGTACTTC
once	TRBD1	TRBV2	TRBJ2-4	CASSAGTGGSIQYF	TGTGCCAGCAGTGCAGGGACAGGGGGCTCCATTCAGTACTTC
NA	NA	TRBV5-6	TRBJ1-1	CASSVDRLYTEAFF	TGTGCCAGCAGCGTAGACAGGTTGTACACTGAAGCTTTCTTT
NA	TRBD1	TRBV6-2/TRBV6-3	TRBJ1-5	CASSKDRGVNQPQHF	TGTGCCAGCAGTAAGGACAGGGGAGTCAATCAGCCCCAGCATTTT
NA	NA	TRBV18	TRBJ2-7	CASSPAGAYEQYF	TGTGCCAGCTCACCCGCAGGGGCCTACGAGCAGTACTTC
NA	TRBD1	TRBV10-3	TRBJ2-3	CAISEAGQGRIADTQYF	TGTGCCATCAGTGAGGCCGGACAGGGAAGAATTGCAGATACGCAGTATTTT